Listed below are T cell receptor beta chains from one sample, sequenced in a study of T cell changes during pregnancy in multiple sclerosis. Some clones are missing from TCRdb's copy, which holds only in-frame ones; the method was immunoSEQ multiplex PCR. Here the sample spans roughly 38,000 clones, about 88% being singletons. The sample was CD8+ T cells from peripheral blood mononuclear cells, taken in the third trimester of pregnancy. The receptors derive from a female donor with multiple sclerosis, enrolled in a pregnancy study. Both conserved end residues are part of each CDR3. Fields, in order: CDR3 protein, V gene, J gene.

CDR3 protein: CAWSVGHRNQPQHF
V gene: TRBV30
J gene: TRBJ1-5

CDR3 protein: CASSLTTGLRSGANVLTF
V gene: TRBV7-2
J gene: TRBJ2-6

CDR3 protein: CASSPRGTGGVGPSSGNTIYF
V gene: TRBV9
J gene: TRBJ1-3

CDR3 protein: CASSLGGLYYGYTF
V gene: TRBV7-9
J gene: TRBJ1-2

CDR3 protein: CASSLGGGAPYNEQFF
V gene: TRBV7-9
J gene: TRBJ2-1

CDR3 protein: CASSSLAGNTDTQYF
V gene: TRBV7-2
J gene: TRBJ2-3

CDR3 protein: CASSQVTAPPGIYF
V gene: TRBV4-1
J gene: TRBJ1-3

CDR3 protein: CASSDQQDGYEQYF
V gene: TRBV9
J gene: TRBJ2-7

CDR3 protein: CASSSLLGGVGTDTQYF
V gene: TRBV27
J gene: TRBJ2-3

CDR3 protein: CASGTQGEGADNEQFF
V gene: TRBV7-2
J gene: TRBJ2-1

CDR3 protein: CSVERGTRAFF
V gene: TRBV29-1
J gene: TRBJ1-2

CDR3 protein: CATSTPDRGLNYGYTF
V gene: TRBV15
J gene: TRBJ1-2

CDR3 protein: CASTTDRVNAEAFF
V gene: TRBV7-9
J gene: TRBJ1-1

CDR3 protein: CASAGTGVAQPQHF
V gene: TRBV10-2
J gene: TRBJ1-5

CDR3 protein: CASSPPVYGYTF
V gene: TRBV13
J gene: TRBJ1-2

CDR3 protein: CASSSLGEETQYF
V gene: TRBV11-1
J gene: TRBJ2-5

CDR3 protein: CASSLEGRGGKFF
V gene: TRBV7-6
J gene: TRBJ2-1

CDR3 protein: CASSLAGGAYNEQFF
V gene: TRBV7-9
J gene: TRBJ2-1

CDR3 protein: CSVGGLEPYEQYF
V gene: TRBV29-1
J gene: TRBJ2-7

CDR3 protein: CASSNPSTSGGPEDTQYF
V gene: TRBV19
J gene: TRBJ2-3

CDR3 protein: CASSAEGTGDSPLHF
V gene: TRBV9
J gene: TRBJ1-6

CDR3 protein: CASGASGQGIGGYTF
V gene: TRBV19
J gene: TRBJ1-2

CDR3 protein: CASSISGKEDTQYF
V gene: TRBV9
J gene: TRBJ2-3

CDR3 protein: CASSWRFGEKLFF
V gene: TRBV4-1
J gene: TRBJ1-4

CDR3 protein: CASSFSGWVSPLHF
V gene: TRBV27
J gene: TRBJ1-6

CDR3 protein: CASGLGSGRNYGYTF
V gene: TRBV12-5
J gene: TRBJ1-2

CDR3 protein: CASSFTREGNSPLHF
V gene: TRBV28
J gene: TRBJ1-6

CDR3 protein: CASSPPTQATAFF
V gene: TRBV7-9
J gene: TRBJ1-1

CDR3 protein: CAIMGEGNQPQHF
V gene: TRBV10-3
J gene: TRBJ1-5

CDR3 protein: CASSQDREETQYF
V gene: TRBV4-1
J gene: TRBJ2-5

CDR3 protein: CASRGTARFYEQYF
V gene: TRBV2
J gene: TRBJ2-7

CDR3 protein: CASSFRGTYEQYF
V gene: TRBV27
J gene: TRBJ2-7

CDR3 protein: CASSPTGLNEKLFF
V gene: TRBV27
J gene: TRBJ1-4

CDR3 protein: CASSELGLEAHEQFF
V gene: TRBV6-1
J gene: TRBJ2-1

CDR3 protein: CASSFGTGGYEQYF
V gene: TRBV28
J gene: TRBJ2-7

CDR3 protein: CAWMYHAGTEAFF
V gene: TRBV30
J gene: TRBJ1-1

CDR3 protein: CASSISTALNEKLFF
V gene: TRBV19
J gene: TRBJ1-4

CDR3 protein: CASSGGPRLAGGRYDEQFF
V gene: TRBV9
J gene: TRBJ2-1

CDR3 protein: CASRFAGGSYNEQFF
V gene: TRBV12-2
J gene: TRBJ2-1

CDR3 protein: CASSPRRDMNTEAFF
V gene: TRBV4-1
J gene: TRBJ1-1

CDR3 protein: CASSRAGVAYEQYF
V gene: TRBV4-1
J gene: TRBJ2-7

CDR3 protein: CASSLLGGAYEQYF
V gene: TRBV6-5
J gene: .

CDR3 protein: CASSYGTSGVFTDTQYF
V gene: TRBV7-6
J gene: TRBJ2-3

CDR3 protein: CASSPAGTTVEQYF
V gene: TRBV5-1
J gene: TRBJ2-7

CDR3 protein: CASSARAGELFF
V gene: TRBV2
J gene: TRBJ2-2

CDR3 protein: CASSFSLAGWDNEQFF
V gene: TRBV5-4
J gene: TRBJ2-1

CDR3 protein: CASSMNRIYGYTF
V gene: TRBV19
J gene: TRBJ1-2

CDR3 protein: CASSHHVPGTGITDTQYF
V gene: TRBV7-8
J gene: TRBJ2-3